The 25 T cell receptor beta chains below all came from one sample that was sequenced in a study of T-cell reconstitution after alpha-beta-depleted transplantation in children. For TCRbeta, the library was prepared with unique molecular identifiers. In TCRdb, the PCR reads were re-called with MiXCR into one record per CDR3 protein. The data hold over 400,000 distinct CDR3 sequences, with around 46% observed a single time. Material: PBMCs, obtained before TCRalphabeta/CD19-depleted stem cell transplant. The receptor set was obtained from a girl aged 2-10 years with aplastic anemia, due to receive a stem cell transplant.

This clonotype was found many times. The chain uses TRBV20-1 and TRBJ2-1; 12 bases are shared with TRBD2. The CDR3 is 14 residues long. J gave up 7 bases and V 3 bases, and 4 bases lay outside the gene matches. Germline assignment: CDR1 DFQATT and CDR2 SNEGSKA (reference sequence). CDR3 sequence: CSARGTSGQNEQFF. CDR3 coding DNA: TGCAGTGCTAGGGGGACTAGCGGGCAAAATGAGCAGTTCTTC.

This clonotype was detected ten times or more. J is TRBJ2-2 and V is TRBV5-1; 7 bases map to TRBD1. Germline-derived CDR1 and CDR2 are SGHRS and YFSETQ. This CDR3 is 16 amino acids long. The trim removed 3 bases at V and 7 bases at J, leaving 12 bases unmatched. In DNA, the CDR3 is TGCGCCAGCAGCTCCGGACAGGCCGGGGTTAGCGGGGAGCTGTTTTTT. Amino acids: CASSSGQAGVSGELFF.

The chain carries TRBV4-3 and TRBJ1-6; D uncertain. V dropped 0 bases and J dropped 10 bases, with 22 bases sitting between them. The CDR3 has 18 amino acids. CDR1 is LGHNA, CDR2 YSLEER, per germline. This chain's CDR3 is CASSQDPSGTGSRSPLHF. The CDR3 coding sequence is TGCGCCAGCAGCCAAGATCCTTCGGGAACGGGGAGTCGGTCACCCCTCCACTTT.

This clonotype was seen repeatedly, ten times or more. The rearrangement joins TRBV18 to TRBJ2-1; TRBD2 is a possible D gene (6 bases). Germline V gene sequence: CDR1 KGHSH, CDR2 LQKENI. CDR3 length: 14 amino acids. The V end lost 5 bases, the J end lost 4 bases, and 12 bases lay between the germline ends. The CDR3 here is CASSLSGEYNEQFF. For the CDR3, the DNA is TGTGCCAGCTCATTGTCGGGGGAGTACAATGAGCAGTTCTTC.

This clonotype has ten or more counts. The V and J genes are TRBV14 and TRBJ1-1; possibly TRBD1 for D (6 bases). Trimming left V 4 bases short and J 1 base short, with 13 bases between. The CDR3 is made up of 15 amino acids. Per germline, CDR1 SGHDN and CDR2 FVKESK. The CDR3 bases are TGTGCCAGCAGCCGATACAGGGAGGGGAACACTGAAGCTTTCTTT. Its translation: CASSRYREGNTEAFF. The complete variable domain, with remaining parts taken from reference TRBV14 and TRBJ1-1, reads EAGVTQFPSHSVIEKGQTVTLRCDPISGHDNLYWYRRVMGKEIKFLLHFVKESKQDESGMPNNRFLAERTGGTYSTLKVQPAELEDSGVYFCASSRYREGNTEAFFGQGTRLTVV.

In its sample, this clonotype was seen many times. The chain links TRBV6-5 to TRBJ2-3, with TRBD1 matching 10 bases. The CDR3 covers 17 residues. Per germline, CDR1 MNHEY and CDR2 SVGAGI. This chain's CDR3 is CAVRGTGAAPRTDTQYF. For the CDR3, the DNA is TGTGCTGTACGGGGGACAGGGGCAGCTCCCCGCACAGATACGCAGTATTTT.

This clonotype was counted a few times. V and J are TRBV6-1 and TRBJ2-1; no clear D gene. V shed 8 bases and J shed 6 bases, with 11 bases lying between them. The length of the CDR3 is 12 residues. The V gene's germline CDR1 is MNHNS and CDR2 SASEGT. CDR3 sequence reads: CASSGRVNEQFF. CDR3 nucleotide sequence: TGTGCCAGCTCAGGACGGGTCAATGAGCAGTTCTTC.

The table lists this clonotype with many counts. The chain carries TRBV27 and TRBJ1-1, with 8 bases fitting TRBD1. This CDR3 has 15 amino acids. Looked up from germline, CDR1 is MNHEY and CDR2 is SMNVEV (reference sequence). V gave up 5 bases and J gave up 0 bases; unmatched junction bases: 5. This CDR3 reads CASSPQTGVNTEAFF. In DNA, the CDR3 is TGTGCCAGCAGTCCACAGACAGGGGTGAACACTGAAGCTTTCTTT.

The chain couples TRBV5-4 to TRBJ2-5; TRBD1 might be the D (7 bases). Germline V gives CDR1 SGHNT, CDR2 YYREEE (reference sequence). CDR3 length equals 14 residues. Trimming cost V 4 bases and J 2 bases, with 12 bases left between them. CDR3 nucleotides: TGTGCCAGCAGCATTGCAGGGGGGCAAGAGACCCAGTACTTC. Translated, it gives CASSIAGGQETQYF.

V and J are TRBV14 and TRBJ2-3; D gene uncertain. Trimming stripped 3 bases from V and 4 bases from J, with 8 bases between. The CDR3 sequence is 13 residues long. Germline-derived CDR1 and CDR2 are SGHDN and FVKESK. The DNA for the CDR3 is TGTGCCAGCAGCCAGGAGACTGCAGATACGCAGTATTTT. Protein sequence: CASSQETADTQYF.

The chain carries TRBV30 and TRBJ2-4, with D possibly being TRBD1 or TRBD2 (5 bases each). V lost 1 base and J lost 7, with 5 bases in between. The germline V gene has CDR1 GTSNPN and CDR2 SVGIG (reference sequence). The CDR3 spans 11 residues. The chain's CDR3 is CAWSGGNIQYF. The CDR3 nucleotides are TGTGCCTGGAGTGGGGGGAACATTCAGTACTTC.

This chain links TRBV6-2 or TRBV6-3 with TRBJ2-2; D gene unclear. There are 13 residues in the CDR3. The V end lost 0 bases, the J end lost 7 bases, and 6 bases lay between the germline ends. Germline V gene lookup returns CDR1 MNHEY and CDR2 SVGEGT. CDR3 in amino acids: CASSYSIGGELFF. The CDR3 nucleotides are TGTGCCAGCAGTTACTCGATCGGCGGGGAGCTGTTTTTT.

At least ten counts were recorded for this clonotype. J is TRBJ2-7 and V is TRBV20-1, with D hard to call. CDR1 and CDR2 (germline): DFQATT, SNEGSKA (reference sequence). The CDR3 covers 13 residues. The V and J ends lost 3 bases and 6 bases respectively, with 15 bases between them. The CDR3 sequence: CSASSSPAVEQYF. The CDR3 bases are TGCAGTGCTAGCTCCAGTCCAGCCGTCGAGCAGTACTTC.

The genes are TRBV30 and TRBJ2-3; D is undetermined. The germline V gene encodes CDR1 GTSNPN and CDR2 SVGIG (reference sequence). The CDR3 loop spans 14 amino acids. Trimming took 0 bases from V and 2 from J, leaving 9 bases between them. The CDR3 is CAWSVLGFTDTQYF. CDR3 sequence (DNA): TGTGCCTGGAGTGTACTCGGGTTCACAGATACGCAGTATTTT.

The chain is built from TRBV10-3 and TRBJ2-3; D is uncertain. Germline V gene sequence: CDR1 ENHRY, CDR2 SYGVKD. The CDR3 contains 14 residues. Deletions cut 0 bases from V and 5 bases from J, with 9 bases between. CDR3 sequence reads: CAISESISGDTQYF. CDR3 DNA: TGTGCCATCAGTGAGTCGATTAGTGGAGATACGCAGTATTTT.

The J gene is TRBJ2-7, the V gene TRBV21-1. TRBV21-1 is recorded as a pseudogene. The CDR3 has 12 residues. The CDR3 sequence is CASRMLCYEQYF. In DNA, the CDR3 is TGTGCCAGCAGGATGCTGTGCTACGAGCAGTACTTC.

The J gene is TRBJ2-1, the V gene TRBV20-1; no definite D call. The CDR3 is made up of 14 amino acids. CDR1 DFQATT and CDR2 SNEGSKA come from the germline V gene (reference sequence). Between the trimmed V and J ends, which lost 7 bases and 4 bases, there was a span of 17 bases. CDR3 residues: CSVGPFLEYNEQFF. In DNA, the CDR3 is TGCAGTGTAGGCCCCTTTTTAGAGTACAATGAGCAGTTCTTC.

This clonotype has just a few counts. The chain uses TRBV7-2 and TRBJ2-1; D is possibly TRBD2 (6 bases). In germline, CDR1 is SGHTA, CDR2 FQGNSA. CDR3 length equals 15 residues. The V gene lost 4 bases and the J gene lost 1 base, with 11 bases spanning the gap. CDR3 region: CASSSFLASYNEQFF. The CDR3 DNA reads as TGTGCCAGCAGCTCGTTCCTAGCGTCCTACAATGAGCAGTTCTTC.

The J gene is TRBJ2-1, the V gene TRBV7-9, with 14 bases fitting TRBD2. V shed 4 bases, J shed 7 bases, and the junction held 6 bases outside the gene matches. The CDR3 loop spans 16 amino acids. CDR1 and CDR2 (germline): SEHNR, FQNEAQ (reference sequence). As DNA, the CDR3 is TGTGCCAGCAGCTGGGAGACTAGCGGGAGGGGTAATGAGCAGTTCTTC. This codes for CASSWETSGRGNEQFF. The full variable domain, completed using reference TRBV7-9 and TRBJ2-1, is DTGVSQNPRHKITKRGQNVTFRCDPISEHNRLYWYRQTLGQGPEFLTYFQNEAQLEKSRLLSDRFSAERPKGSFSTLEIQRTEQGDSAMYLCASSWETSGRGNEQFFGPGTRLTVL.

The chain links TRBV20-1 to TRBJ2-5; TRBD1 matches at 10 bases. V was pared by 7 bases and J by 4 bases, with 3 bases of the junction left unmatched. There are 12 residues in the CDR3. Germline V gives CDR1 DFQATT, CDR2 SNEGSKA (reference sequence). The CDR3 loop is CSVGQGGETQYF. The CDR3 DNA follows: TGCAGTGTCGGACAGGGGGGAGAGACCCAGTACTTC.

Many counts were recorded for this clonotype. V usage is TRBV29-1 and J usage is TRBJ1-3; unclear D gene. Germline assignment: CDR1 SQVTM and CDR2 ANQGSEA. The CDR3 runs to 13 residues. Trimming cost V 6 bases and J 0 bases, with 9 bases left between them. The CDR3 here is CSVVIGSGNTIYF. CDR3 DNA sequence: TGCAGCGTCGTTATAGGCTCTGGAAACACCATATATTTT.

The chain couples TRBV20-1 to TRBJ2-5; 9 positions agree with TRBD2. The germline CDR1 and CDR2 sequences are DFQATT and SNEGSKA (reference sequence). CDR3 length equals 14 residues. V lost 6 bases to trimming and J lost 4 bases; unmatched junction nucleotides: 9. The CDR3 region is CSATQVAGAETQYF. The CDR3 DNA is TGCAGTGCCACGCAGGTAGCGGGAGCAGAGACCCAGTACTTC.

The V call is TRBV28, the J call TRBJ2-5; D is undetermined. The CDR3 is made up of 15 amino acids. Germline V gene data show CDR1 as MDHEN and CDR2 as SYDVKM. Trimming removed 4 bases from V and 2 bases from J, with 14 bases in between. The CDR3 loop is CASSYGLSDQETQYF. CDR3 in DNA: TGTGCCAGCAGTTATGGGCTTTCGGATCAAGAGACCCAGTACTTC.

CDR3 sequence reads: CASSLGPGRGKNQETQYF. The CDR3 nucleotides read TGTGCCAGCAGCTTAGGCCCAGGGCGGGGCAAGAACCAAGAGACCCAGTACTTC. The chain joins TRBV7-3 to TRBJ2-5; D is possibly TRBD2 (6 bases). The CDR3 spans 18 residues. Between the trimmed V and J ends, which lost 2 bases and 0 bases, there was a span of 19 bases. The germline CDR1 and CDR2 sequences are SGHTA and FQGTGA.

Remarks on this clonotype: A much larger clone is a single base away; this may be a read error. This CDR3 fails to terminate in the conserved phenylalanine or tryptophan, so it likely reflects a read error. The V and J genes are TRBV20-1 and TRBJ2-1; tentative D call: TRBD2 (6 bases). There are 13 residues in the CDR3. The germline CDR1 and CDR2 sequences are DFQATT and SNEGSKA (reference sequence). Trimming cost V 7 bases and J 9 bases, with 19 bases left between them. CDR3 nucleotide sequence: TGCAGTGGCCGTCGTGGGACTTTCCTTGAGCAGTTCTCC. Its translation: CSGRRGTFLEQFS.